This T cell receptor beta chain was profiled in a study of blood T cell repertoires in COVID-19. The V gene end was trimmed by 2 bases and the J gene end by 3 bases; junction bases not matched to a gene: 3. Germline lookup yields CDR1 LGHDT and CDR2 YNNKEL (reference sequence). This CDR3 has 14 amino acids. In the authors' workflow: Reference gene primers were amplified, and this amplification served to estimate nucleated cell counts. Only in-frame clones appear in the TCRdb table, and some are missing; sequencing was by immunoSEQ multiplex PCR. That table furnishes V, J and clone size, whereas the DNA furnished D and trimming. This repertoire shows about 86,000 clones, approximately 88% found once; its top ten account for 31%.

V is TRBV3-1 (or the pseudogene TRBV3-2) and J is TRBJ2-5; 7 bases are shared with TRBD2. The receptor was isolated from an elderly woman with active or convalescent COVID-19. The specimen sequenced was peripheral blood. Here the CDR3 DNA reads TGTGCCAGCAGCCAACGACTAGCAGAAGAGACCCAGTACTTC. As protein: CASSQRLAEETQYF.